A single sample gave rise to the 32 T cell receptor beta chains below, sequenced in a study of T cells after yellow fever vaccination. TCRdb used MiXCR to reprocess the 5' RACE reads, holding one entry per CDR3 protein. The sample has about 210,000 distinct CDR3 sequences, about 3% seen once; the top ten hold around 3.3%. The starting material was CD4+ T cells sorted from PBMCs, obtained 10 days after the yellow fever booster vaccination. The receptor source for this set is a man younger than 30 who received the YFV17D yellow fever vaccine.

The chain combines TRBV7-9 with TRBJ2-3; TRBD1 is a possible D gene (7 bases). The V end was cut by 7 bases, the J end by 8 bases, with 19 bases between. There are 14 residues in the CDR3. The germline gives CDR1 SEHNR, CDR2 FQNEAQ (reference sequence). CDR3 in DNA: TGTGCCAGCACCCCTTCAGGGGGGATAGGTACGCAGTATTTT. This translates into CASTPSGGIGTQYF.

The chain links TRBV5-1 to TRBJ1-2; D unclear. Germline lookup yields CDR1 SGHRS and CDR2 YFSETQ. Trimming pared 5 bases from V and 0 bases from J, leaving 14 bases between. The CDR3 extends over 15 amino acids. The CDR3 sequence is CASRPGPQTNYGYTF. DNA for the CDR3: TGCGCCAGCAGGCCAGGACCACAGACTAACTATGGCTACACCTTC.

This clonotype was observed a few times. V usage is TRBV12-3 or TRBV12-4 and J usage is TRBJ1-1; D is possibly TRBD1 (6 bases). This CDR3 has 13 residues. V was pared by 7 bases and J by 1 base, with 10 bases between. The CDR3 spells CASTETGNTEAFF. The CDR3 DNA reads TGTGCCAGCACCGAGACAGGGAACACTGAAGCTTTCTTT.

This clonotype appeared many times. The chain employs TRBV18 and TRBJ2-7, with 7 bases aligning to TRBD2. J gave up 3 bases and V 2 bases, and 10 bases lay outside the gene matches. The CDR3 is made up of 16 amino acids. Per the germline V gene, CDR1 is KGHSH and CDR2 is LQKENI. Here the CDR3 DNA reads TGTGCCAGCTCACCAGAGGGGACTATCGGGCTCTACGAGCAGTACGTC. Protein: CASSPEGTIGLYEQYV.

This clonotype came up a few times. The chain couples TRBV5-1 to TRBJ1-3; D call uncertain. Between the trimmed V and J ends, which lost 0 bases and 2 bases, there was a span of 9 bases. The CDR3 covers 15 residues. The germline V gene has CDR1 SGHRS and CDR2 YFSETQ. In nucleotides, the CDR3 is TGCGCCAGCAGCTTGGAGGGCTTGGCTGGAAACACCATATATTTT. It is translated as CASSLEGLAGNTIYF.

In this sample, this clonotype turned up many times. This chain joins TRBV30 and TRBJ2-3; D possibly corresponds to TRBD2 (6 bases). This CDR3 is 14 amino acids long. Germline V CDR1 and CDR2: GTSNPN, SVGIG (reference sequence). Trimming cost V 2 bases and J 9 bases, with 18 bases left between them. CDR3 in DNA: TGTGCCTGGAGTTACGGGACTGAGGGGAACACGCAGTATTTT. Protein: CAWSYGTEGNTQYF.

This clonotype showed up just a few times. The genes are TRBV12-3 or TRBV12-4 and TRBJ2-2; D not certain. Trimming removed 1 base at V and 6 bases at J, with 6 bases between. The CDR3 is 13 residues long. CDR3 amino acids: CASSLGLAGELFF. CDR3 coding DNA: TGTGCCAGCAGTTTAGGTTTGGCCGGGGAGCTGTTTTTT.

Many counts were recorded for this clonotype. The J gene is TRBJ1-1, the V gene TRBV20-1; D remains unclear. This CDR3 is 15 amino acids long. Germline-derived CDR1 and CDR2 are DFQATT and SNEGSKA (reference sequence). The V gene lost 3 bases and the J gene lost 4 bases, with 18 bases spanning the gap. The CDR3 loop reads CSARGSSSGFTEAFF. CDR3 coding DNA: TGCAGTGCTAGGGGATCAAGTTCGGGGTTCACTGAAGCTTTCTTT.

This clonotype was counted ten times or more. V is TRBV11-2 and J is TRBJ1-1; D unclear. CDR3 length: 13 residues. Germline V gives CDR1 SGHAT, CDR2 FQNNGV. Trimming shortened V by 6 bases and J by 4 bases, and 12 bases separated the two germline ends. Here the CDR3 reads CASRPIGSTEAFF. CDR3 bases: TGTGCCAGCAGACCCATTGGGAGCACTGAAGCTTTCTTT.

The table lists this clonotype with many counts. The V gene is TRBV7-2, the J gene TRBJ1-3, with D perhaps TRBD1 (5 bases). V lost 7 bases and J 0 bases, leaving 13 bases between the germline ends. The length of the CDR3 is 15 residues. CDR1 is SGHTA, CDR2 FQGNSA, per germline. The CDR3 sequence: CASTPLGVSGNTIYF. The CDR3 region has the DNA TGTGCCAGCACCCCGTTAGGGGTCTCTGGAAACACCATATATTTT.

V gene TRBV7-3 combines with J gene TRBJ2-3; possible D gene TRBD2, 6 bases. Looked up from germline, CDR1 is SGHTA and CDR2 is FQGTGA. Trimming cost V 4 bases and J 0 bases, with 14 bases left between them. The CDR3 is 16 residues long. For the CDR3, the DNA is TGTGCCAGCAGCTCAGGACGGGACTGGAGCACAGATACGCAGTATTTT. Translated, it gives CASSSGRDWSTDTQYF.

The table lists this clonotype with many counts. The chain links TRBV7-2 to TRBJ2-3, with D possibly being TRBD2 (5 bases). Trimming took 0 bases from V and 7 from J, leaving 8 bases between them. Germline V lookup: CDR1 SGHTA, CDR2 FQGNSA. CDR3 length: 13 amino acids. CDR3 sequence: CASSLADYYTQYF. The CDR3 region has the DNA TGTGCCAGCAGCTTAGCCGACTACTATACGCAGTATTTT.

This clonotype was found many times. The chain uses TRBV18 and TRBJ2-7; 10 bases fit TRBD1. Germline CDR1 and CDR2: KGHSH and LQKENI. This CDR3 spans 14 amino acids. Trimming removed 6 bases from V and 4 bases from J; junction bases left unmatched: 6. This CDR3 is CASSSDRGRYEQYV. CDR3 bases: TGTGCCAGCTCGTCGGACAGGGGGAGGTACGAGCAGTACGTC.

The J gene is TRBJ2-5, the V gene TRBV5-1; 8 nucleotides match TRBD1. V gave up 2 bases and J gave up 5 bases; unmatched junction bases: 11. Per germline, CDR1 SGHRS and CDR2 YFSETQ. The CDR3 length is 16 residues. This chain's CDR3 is CASSFSTDRGGETQYF. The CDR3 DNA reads TGCGCCAGCAGCTTTTCCACCGACAGGGGCGGTGAGACCCAGTACTTC.

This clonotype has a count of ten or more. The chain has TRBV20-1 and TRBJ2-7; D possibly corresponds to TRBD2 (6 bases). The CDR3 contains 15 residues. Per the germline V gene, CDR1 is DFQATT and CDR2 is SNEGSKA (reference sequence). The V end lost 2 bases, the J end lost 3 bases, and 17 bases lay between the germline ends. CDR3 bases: TGCAGTGCTAGATCCACCCTGGGACTTAACTACGAGCAGTACTTC. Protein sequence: CSARSTLGLNYEQYF.

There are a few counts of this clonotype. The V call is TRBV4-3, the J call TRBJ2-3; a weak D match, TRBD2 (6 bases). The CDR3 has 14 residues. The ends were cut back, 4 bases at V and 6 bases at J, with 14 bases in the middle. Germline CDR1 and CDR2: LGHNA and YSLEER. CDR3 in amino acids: CASSPSTSIDTQYF. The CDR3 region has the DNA TGCGCCAGCAGCCCCTCGACTAGTATCGATACGCAGTATTTT.

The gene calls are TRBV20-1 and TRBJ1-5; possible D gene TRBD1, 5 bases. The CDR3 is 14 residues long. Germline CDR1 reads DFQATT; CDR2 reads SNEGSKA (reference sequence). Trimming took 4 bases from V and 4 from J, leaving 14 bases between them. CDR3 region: CSATWGRTNQPQHF. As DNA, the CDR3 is TGCAGTGCTACTTGGGGACGGACTAATCAGCCCCAGCATTTT.

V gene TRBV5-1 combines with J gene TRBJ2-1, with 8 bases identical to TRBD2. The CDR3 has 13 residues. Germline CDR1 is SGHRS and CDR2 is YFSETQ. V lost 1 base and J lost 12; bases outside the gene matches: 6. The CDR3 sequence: CASSLWREDGQFF. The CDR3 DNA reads TGCGCCAGCAGCTTGTGGCGGGAGGACGGGCAGTTCTTC.

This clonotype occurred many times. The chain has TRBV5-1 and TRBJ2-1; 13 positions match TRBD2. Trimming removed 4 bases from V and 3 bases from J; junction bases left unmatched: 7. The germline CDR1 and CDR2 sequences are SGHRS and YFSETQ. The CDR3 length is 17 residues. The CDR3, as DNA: TGCGCCAGCAGCCCTCGGACTAGCGGGGGCCACTACAATGAGCAGTTCTTC. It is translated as CASSPRTSGGHYNEQFF.

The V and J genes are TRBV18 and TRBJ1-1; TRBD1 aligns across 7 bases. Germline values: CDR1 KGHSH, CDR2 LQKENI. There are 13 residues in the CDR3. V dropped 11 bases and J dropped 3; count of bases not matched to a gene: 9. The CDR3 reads CAASQGVDTEAFF. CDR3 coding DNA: TGTGCCGCCTCCCAGGGGGTCGACACTGAAGCTTTCTTT.

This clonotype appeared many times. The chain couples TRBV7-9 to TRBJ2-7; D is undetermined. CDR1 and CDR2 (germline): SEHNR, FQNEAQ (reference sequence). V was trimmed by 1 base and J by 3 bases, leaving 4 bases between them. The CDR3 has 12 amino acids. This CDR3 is CASSLDVYEQYV. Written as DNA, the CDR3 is TGTGCCAGCAGCTTAGACGTCTACGAGCAGTACGTC.

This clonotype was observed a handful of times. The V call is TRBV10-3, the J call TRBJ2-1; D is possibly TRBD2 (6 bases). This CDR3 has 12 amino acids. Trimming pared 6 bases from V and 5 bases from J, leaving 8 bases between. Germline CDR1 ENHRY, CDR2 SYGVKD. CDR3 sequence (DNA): TGTGCCATCAGCGGGACTCACAATGAGCAGTTCTTC. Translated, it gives CAISGTHNEQFF.

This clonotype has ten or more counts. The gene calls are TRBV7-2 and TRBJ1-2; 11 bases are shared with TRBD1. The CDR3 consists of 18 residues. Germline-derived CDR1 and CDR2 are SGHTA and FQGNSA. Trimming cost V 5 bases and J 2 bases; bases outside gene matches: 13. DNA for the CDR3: TGTGCCAGCAGCGCTAGAGGACCGGGACAGGGGGTAAACTATGGCTACACCTTC. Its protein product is CASSARGPGQGVNYGYTF.

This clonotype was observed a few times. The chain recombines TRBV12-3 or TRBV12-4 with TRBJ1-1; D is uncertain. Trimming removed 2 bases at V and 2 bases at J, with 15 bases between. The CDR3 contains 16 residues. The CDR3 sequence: CASSLFWGVSNTEAFF. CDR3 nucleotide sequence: TGTGCCAGCAGTTTATTTTGGGGAGTCAGCAACACTGAAGCTTTCTTT.

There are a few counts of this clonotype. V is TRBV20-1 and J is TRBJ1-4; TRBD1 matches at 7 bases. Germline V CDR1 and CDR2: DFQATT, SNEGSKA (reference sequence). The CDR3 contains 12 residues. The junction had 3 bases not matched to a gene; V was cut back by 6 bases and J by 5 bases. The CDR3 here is CSADRANEKLFF. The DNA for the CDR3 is TGCAGTGCAGACAGGGCGAATGAAAAACTGTTTTTT.

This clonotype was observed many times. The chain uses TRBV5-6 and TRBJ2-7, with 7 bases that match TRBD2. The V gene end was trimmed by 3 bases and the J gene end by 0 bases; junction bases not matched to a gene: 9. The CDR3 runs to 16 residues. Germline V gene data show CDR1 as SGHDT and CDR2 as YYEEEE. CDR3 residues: CASSSPKAGSSYEQYV. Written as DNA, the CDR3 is TGTGCCAGCAGCTCCCCTAAAGCGGGGAGCTCCTACGAGCAGTACGTC.

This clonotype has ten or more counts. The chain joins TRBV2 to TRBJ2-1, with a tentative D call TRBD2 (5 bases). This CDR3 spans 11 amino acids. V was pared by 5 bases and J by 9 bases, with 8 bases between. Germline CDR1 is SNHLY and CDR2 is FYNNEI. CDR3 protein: CASSLAPEQFF. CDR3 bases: TGTGCCAGCAGTCTAGCTCCTGAGCAGTTCTTC.

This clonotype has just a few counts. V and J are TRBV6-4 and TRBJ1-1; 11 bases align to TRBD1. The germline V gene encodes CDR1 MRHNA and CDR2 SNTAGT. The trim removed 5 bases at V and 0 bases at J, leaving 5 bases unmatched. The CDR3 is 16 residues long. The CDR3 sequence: CASSPGTGGMNTEAFF. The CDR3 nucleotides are TGTGCCAGCAGTCCCGGGACAGGGGGGATGAACACTGAAGCTTTCTTT.

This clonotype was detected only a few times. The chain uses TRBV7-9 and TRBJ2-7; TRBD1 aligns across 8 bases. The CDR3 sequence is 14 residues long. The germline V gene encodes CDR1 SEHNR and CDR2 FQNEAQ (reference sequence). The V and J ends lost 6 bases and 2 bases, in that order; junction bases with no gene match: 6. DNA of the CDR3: TGTGCCAGCAGACCGACAGGGGCGGCCTACGAGCAGTACGTC. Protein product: CASRPTGAAYEQYV.

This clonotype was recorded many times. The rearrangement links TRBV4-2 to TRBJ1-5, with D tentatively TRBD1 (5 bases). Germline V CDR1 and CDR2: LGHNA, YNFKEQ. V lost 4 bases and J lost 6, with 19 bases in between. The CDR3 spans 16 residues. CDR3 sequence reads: CASSLAFQGSGQPQHF. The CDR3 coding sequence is TGTGCCAGCAGCCTGGCTTTCCAGGGATCAGGTCAGCCCCAGCATTTT.

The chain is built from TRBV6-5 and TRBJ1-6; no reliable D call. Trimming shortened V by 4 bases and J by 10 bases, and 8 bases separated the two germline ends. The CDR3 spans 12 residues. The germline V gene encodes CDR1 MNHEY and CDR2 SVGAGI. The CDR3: CASSSTQSPLHF. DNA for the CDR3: TGTGCCAGCAGTTCTACACAGTCACCCCTCCACTTT.

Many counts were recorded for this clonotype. CDR3: CASSPRRLAEETQYF. In DNA, the CDR3 is TGTGCCAGCAGCCCCCGGAGGCTAGCGGAAGAGACCCAGTACTTC. V and J are TRBV7-2 and TRBJ2-5, with TRBD2 matching over 7 bases. Germline CDR1 reads SGHTA; CDR2 reads FQGNSA. The CDR3 runs to 15 residues. V gave up 5 bases and J gave up 3 bases; unmatched junction bases: 9.